This paragraph covers one T cell receptor (beta chain) sequence. What it binds is unknown. There are 16 residues in the CDR3. Losses at the gene ends were 1 base for V and 6 bases for J; bases not matched to a gene: 6. Germline V lookup: CDR1 SGHTA, CDR2 FQGNSA. PCR amplification relied on 60 Vbeta primers (plus 13 Jbeta primers). The protocol was immunoSEQ multiplex PCR, while the TCRdb copy is restricted to in-frame clones and leaves out a portion. The sample consists of over 200,000 clones, just under 70% of them appearing once. This entry is derived from a study of cytomegalovirus exposure and HLA in healthy donors. Study-wide context: Sequencing of around 200 million T cells in an earlier analysis found around 110 million unique TCR beta sequences.

Study conclusions and caveats: Clonal expansion, a later analysis showed, was greater in HLA-associated TCR beta chains than in equally common others. Sequencing likely generated an artifact that appeared as a cluster of highly shared sequence variants. The study reported that TCR beta sequences accurately predicted HLA-A and HLA-B alleles in most subjects.

The sequence derives from a man in his forties in good health and CMV-seropositive. This rearrangement joins TRBV7-2 to TRBJ1-6; 7 nucleotides agree with TRBD1. The specimen was PBMCs. This CDR3 is CASSLVAGGSNSPLHF. CDR3 nucleotide sequence: TGTGCCAGCAGCTTAGTGGCAGGGGGTAGTAATTCACCCCTCCACTTT. Using reference TRBV7-2 and TRBJ1-6 for the parts outside the CDR3, the full variable domain is GAGVSQSPSNKVTEKGKDVELRCDPISGHTALYWYRQSLGQGLEFLIYFQGNSAPDKSGLPSDRFSAERTGGSVSTLTIQRTQQEDSAVYLCASSLVAGGSNSPLHFGNGTRLTVT.